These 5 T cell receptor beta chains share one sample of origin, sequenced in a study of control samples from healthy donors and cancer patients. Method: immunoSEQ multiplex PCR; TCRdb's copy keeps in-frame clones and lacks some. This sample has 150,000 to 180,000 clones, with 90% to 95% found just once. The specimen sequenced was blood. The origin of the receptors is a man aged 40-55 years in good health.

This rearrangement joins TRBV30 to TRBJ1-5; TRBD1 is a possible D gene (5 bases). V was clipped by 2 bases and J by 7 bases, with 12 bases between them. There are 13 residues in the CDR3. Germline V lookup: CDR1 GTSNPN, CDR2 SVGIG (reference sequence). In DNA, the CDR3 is TGTGCCTGGAGTAGGGGAGGTCGGCAGCCCCAGCATTTT. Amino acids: CAWSRGGRQPQHF. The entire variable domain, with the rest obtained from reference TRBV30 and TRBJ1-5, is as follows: SQTIHQWPATLVQPVGSPLSLECTVEGTSNPNLYWYRQAAGRGLQLLFYSVGIGQISSEVPQNLSASRPQDRQFILSSKKLLLSDSGFYLCAWSRGGRQPQHFGDGTRLSIL.

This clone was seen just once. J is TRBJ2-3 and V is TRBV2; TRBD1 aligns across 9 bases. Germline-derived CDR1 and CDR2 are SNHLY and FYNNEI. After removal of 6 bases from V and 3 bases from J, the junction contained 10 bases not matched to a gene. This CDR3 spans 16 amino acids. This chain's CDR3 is CASRVQGAGVTDTQYF. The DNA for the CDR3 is TGTGCCAGCAGGGTACAGGGGGCAGGGGTTACAGATACGCAGTATTTT.

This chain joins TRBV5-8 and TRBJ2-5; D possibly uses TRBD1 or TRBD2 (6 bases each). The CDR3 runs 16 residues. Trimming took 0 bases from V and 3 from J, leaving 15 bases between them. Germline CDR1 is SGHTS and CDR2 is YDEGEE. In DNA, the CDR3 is TGTGCCAGCAGCTTGGGACGTTGGGGGGCCGAAGAGACCCAGTACTTC. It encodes CASSLGRWGAEETQYF.

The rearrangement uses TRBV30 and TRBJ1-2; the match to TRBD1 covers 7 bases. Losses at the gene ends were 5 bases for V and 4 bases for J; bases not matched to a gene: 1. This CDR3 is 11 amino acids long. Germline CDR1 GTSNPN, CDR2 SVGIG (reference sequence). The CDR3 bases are TGTGCCTGGCGGGACAGCTATGGCTACACCTTC. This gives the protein CAWRDSYGYTF. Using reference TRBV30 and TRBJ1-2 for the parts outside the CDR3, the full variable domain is SQTIHQWPATLVQPVGSPLSLECTVEGTSNPNLYWYRQAAGRGLQLLFYSVGIGQISSEVPQNLSASRPQDRQFILSSKKLLLSDSGFYLCAWRDSYGYTFGSGTRLTVV.

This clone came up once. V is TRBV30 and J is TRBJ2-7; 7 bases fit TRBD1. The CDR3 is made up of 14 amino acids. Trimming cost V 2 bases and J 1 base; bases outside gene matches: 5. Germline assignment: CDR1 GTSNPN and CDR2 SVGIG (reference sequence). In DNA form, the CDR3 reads TGTGCCTGGAGTAACCCGGGACAGTCCTACGAGCAGTACTTC. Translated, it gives CAWSNPGQSYEQYF.